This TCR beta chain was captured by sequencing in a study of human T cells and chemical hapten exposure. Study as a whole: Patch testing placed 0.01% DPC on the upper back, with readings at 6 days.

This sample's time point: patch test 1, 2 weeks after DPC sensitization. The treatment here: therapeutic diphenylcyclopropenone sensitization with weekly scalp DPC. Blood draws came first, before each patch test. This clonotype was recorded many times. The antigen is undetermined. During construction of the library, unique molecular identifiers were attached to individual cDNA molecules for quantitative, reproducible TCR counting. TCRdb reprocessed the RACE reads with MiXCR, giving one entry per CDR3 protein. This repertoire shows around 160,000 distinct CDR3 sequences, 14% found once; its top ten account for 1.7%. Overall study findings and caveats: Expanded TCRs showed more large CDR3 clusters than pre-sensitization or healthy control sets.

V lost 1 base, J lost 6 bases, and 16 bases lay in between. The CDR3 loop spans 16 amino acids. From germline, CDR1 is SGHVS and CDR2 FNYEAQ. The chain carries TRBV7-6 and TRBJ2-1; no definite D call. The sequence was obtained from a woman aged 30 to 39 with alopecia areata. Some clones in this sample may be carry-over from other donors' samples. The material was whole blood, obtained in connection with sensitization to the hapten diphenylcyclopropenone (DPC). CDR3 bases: TGTGCCAGCAGCTTAGGACCTTTAGCCGACTTCAATGAGCAGTTCTTC. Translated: CASSLGPLADFNEQFF.